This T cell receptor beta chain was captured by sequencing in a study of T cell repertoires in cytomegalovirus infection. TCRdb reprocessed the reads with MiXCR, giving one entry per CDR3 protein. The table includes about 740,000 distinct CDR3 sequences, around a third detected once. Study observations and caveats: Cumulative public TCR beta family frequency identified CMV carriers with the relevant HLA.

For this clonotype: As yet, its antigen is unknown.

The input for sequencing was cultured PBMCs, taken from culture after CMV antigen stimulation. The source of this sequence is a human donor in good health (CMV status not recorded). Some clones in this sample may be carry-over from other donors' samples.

This CDR3 is CASNTKSGPYEQYF. DNA for the CDR3: TGTGCCAGCAATACAAAAAGCGGGCCGTACGAGCAGTACTTC. The J gene is TRBJ2-7, the V gene TRBV2, with D possibly TRBD2 on 6 matching bases. The CDR3 totals 14 residues. Germline lookup yields CDR1 SNHLY and CDR2 FYNNEI. The V gene lost 7 bases and the J gene lost 4 bases, with 17 bases spanning the gap.